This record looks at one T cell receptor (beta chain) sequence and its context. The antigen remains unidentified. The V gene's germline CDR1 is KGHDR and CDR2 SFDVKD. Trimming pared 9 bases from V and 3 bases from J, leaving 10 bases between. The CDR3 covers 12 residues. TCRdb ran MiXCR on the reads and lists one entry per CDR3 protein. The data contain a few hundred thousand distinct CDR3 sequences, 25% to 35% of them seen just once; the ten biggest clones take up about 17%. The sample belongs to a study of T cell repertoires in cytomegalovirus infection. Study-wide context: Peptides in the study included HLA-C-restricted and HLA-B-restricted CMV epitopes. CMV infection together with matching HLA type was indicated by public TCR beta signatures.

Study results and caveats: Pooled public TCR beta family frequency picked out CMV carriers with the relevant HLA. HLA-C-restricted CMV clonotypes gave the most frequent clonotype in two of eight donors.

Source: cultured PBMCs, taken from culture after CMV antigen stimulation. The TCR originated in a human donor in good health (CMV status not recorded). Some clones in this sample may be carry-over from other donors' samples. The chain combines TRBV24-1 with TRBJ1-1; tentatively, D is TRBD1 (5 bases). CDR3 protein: CATVGVDTEAFF. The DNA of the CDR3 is TGTGCCACCGTGGGGGTAGACACTGAAGCTTTCTTT.